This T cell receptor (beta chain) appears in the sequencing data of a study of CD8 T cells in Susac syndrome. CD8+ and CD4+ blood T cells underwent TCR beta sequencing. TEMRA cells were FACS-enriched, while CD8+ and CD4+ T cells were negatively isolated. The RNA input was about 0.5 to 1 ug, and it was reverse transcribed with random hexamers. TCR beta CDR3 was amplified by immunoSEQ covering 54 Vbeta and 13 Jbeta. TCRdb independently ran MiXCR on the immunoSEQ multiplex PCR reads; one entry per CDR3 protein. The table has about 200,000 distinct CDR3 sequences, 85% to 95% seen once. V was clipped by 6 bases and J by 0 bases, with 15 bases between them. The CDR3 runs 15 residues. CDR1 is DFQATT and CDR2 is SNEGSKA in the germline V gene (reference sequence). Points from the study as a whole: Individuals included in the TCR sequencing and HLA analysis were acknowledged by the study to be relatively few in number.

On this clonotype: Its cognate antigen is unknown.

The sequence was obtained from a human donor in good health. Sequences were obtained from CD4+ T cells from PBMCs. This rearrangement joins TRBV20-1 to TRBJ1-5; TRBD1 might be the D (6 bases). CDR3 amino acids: CSAAGQSFSNQPQHF. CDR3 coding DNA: TGCAGTGCAGCCGGACAGAGCTTTAGCAATCAGCCCCAGCATTTT.